This TCR beta chain is from a study of Tregs in tolerant kidney transplant recipients. General observations from the study: No direct test of biological reproducibility was done here. Activated donor B cell expansion appeared to reveal the most relevant donor-specific TCRbeta repertoire. Donor-specific Treg expansion exceeded global Treg expansion in tolerant patients, suggesting antigen drive.

There are 16 residues in the CDR3. Deletions cut 4 bases from V and 0 bases from J, with 10 bases between. Germline-derived CDR1 and CDR2 are LNHDA and SQIVND (reference sequence). Concerning this clone: Its matching antigen is unknown. The read ends 3 residues before the CDR3 terminus; that terminus is restored from the germline J gene.

Libraries were prepared by immunoSEQ multiplex PCR; TCRdb keeps only in-frame clonotypes and omits some of them. The sample has about 48,000 clones. The clonotype was recovered from a human donor who received a combined kidney and bone marrow transplant. The V gene is TRBV19, the J gene TRBJ2-6; the D is unclear. The specimen was CD4+ T cells from blood, collected before the transplant. CDR3 DNA, as far as it was read: TGTGCCAGTAGTACCCGCACCGGCTCTGGGGCCAACGTC. Encoded protein: CASSTRTGSGANV. The whole CDR3 sequence reads CASSTRTGSGANVLTF.